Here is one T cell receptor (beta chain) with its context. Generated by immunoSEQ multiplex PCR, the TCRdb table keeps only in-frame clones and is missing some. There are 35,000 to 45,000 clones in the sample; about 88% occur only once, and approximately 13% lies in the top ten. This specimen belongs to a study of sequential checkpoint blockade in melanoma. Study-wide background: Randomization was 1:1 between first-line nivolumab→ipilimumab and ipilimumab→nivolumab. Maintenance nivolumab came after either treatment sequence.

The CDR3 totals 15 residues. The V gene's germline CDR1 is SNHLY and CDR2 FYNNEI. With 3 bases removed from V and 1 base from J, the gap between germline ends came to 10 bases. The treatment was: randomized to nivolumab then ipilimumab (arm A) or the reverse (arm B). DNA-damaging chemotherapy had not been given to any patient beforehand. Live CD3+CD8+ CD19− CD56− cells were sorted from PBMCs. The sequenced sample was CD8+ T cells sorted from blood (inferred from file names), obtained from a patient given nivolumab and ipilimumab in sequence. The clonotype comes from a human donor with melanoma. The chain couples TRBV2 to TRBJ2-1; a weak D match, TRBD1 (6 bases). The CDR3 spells CASSDPGVSYNEQFF. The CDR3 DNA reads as TGTGCCAGCAGTGACCCAGGGGTATCCTACAATGAGCAGTTCTTC.